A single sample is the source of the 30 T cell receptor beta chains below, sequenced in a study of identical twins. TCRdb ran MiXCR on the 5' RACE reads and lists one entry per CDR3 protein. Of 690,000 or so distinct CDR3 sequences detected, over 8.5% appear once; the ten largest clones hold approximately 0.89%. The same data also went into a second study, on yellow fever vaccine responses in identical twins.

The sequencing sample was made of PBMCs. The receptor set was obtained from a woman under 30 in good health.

This CDR3 reads CASSSGVGQKSNYGYTF. CDR3 nucleotide sequence: TGTGCCAGCAGCTCGGGCGTCGGACAGAAAAGTAACTATGGCTACACCTTC. The gene calls are TRBV7-9 and TRBJ1-2; perhaps TRBD1 as D (6 bases). The ends were cut back, 4 bases at V and 1 base at J, with 19 bases in the middle. Germline CDR1 is SEHNR and CDR2 is FQNEAQ (reference sequence). There are 17 residues in the CDR3.

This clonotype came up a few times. CDR3 bases: TGTGCCGCCCCGGCCAGGGGGAACACCGGGGAGCTGTTTTTT. It codes for CAAPARGNTGELFF. The chain recombines TRBV27 with TRBJ2-2, with D possibly TRBD1 on 6 matching bases. Germline assignment: CDR1 MNHEY and CDR2 SMNVEV (reference sequence). Trimming cost V 11 bases and J 1 base, with 14 bases left between them. The CDR3 loop spans 14 amino acids.

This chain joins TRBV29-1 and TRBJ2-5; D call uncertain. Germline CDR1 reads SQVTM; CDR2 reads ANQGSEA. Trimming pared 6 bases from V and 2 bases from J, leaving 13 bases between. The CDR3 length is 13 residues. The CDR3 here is CSVDRRVQETQYF. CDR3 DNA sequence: TGCAGCGTAGACCGACGGGTACAAGAGACCCAGTACTTC.

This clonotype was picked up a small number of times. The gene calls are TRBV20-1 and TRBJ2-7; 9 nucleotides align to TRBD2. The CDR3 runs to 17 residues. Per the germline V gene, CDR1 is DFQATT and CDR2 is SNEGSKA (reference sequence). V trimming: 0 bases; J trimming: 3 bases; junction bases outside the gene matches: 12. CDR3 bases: TGCAGTGCTAGAGATCTGGGCCCTACTAGCGGGTACTACGAGCAGTACTTC. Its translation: CSARDLGPTSGYYEQYF.

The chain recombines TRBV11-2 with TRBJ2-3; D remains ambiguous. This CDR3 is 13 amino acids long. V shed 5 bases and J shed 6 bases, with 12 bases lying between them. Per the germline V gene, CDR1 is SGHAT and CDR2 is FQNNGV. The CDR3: CASSQAAEDTQYF. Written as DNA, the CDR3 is TGTGCCAGCAGCCAGGCCGCTGAGGATACGCAGTATTTT.

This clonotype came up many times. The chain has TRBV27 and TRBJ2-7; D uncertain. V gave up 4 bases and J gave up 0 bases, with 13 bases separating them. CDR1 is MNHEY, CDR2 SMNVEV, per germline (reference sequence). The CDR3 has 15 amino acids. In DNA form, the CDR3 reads TGTGCCAGCAGTTCCCCAGCGCTGAGCTCCTACGAGCAGTACTTC. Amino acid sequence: CASSSPALSSYEQYF.

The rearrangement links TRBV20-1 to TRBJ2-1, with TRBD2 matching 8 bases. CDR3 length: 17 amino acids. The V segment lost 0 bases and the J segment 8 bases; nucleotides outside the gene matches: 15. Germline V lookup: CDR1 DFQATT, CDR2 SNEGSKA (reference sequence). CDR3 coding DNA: TGCAGTGCTAGAGATTTATACTCGACTAGCGTTGACGATGAGCAGTTCTTC. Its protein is CSARDLYSTSVDDEQFF.

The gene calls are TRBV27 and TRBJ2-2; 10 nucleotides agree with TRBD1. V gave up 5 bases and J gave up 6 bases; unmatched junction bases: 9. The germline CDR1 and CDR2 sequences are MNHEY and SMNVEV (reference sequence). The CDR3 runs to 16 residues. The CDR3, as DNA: TGTGCCAGCAGTACGGGACAGGGGAATTTTGCCGGGGAGCTGTTTTTT. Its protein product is CASSTGQGNFAGELFF.

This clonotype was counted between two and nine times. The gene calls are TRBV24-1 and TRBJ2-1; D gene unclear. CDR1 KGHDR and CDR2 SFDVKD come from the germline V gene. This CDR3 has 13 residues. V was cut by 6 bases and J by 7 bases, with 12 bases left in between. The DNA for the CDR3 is TGTGCCACCAGTCGGCTAGAATGGAATGAGCAGTTCTTC. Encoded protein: CATSRLEWNEQFF.

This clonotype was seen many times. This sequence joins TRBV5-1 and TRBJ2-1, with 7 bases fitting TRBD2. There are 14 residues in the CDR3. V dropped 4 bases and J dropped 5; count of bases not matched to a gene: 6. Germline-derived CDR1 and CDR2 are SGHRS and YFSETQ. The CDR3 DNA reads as TGCGCCAGCAGCACGACCGCGGGAGACAATGAGCAGTTCTTC. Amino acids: CASSTTAGDNEQFF.

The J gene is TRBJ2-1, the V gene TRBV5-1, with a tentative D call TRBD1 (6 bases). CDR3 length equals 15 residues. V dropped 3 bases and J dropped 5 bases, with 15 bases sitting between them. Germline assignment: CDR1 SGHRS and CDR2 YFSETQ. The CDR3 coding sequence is TGCGCCAGCAGCTCGCAGTTGGACAGAAACAATGAGCAGTTCTTC. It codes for CASSSQLDRNNEQFF.

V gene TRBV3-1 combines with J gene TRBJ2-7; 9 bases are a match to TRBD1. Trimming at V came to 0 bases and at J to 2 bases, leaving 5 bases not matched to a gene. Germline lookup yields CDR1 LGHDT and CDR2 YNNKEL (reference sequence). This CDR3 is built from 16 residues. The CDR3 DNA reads TGTGCCAGCAGCCAAGATTTGGGACAGGGCACCTACGAGCAGTACTTC. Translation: CASSQDLGQGTYEQYF.

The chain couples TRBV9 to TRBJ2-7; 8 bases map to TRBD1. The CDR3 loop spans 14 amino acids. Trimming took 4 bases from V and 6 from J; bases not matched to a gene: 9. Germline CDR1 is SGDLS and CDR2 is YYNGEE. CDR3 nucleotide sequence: TGTGCCAGCAGCCCCTGGGACAGGAAGGGCGAGCAGTACTTC. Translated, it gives CASSPWDRKGEQYF.

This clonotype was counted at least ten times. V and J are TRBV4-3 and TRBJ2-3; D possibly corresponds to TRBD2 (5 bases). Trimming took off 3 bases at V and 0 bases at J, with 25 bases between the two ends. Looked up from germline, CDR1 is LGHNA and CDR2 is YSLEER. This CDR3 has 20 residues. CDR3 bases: TGCGCCAGCAGCCAGGATCCTCCGGACCAACAAAGGGAGAGCACAGATACGCAGTATTTT. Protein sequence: CASSQDPPDQQRESTDTQYF.

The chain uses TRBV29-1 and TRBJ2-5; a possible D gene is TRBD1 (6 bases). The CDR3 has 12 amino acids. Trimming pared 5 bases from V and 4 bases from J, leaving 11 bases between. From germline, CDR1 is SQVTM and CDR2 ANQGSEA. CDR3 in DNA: TGCAGCGTTTCTACAGGGATAGAGACCCAGTACTTC. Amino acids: CSVSTGIETQYF.

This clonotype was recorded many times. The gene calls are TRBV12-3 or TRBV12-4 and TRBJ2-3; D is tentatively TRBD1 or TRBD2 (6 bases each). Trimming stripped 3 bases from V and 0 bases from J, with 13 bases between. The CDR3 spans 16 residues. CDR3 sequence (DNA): TGTGCCAGCAGTTTGTGGGGGGCGGGGAGCACAGATACGCAGTATTTT. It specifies CASSLWGAGSTDTQYF.

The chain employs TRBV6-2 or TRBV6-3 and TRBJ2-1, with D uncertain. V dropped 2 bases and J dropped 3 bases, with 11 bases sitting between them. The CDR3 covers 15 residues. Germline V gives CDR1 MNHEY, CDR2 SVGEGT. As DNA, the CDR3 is TGTGCCAGCAGTTACCGAGGTCAGGACTACAATGAGCAGTTCTTC. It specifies CASSYRGQDYNEQFF.

In DNA, the CDR3 is TGCAGTCGCGACACTGACAGGCCGTCGAATGAGCAGTTCTTC. This codes for CSRDTDRPSNEQFF. V is TRBV29-1 and J is TRBJ2-1; TRBD1 might be the D (6 bases). The germline gives CDR1 SQVTM, CDR2 ANQGSEA. The CDR3 sequence is 14 residues long.

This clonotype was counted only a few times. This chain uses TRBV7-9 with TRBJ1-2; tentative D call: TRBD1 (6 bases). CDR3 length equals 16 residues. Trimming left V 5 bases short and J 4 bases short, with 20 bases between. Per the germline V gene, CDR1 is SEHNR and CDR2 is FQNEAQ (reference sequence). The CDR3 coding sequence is TGTGCCAGCAGCCAATCCGGACAGTCCTTAGGCTATGGCTACACCTTC. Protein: CASSQSGQSLGYGYTF. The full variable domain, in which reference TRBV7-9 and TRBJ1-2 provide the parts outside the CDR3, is DTGVSQNPRHKITKRGQNVTFRCDPISEHNRLYWYRQTLGQGPEFLTYFQNEAQLEKSRLLSDRFSAERPKGSFSTLEIQRTEQGDSAMYLCASSQSGQSLGYGYTFGSGTRLTVV.

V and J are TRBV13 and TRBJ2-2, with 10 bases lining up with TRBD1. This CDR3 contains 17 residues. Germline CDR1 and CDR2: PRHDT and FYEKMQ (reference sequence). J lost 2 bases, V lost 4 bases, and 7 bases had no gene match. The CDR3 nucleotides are TGTGCCAGCAGCTCGAGGGACAGGGGCGATAACACCGGGGAGCTGTTTTTT. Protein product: CASSSRDRGDNTGELFF.

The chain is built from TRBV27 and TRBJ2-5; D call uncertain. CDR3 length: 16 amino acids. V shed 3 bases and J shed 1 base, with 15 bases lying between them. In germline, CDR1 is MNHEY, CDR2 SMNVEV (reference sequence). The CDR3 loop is CASSFSREEPQETQYF. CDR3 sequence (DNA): TGTGCCAGCAGTTTCTCCCGTGAGGAGCCCCAAGAGACCCAGTACTTC.

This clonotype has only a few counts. CDR3 residues: CSASNSLNQPQHF. In DNA form, the CDR3 reads TGCAGTGCTAGTAACAGCCTCAATCAGCCCCAGCATTTT. The rearrangement joins TRBV20-1 to TRBJ1-5; no firm D call. This CDR3 spans 13 amino acids. The V gene lost 3 bases and the J gene lost 3 bases, with 9 bases spanning the gap. CDR1 and CDR2 (germline): DFQATT, SNEGSKA (reference sequence).

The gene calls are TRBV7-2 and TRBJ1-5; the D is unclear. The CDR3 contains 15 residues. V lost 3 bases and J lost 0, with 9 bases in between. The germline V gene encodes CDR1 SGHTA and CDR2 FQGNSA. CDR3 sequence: CASSFDLSSNQPQHF. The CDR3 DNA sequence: TGTGCCAGCAGCTTCGATTTAAGTAGCAATCAGCCCCAGCATTTT. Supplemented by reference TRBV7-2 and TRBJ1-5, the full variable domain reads GAGVSQSPSNKVTEKGKDVELRCDPISGHTALYWYRQSLGQGLEFLIYFQGNSAPDKSGLPSDRFSAERTGGSVSTLTIQRTQQEDSAVYLCASSFDLSSNQPQHFGDGTRLSIL.

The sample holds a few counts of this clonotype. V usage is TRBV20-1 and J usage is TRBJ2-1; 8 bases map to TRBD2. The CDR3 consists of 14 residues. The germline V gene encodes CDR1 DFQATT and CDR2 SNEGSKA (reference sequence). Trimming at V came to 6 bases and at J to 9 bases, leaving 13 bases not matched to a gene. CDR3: CSARPSGSLIEQFF. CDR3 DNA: TGCAGTGCCCGACCAAGCGGGAGCCTCATTGAGCAGTTCTTC.

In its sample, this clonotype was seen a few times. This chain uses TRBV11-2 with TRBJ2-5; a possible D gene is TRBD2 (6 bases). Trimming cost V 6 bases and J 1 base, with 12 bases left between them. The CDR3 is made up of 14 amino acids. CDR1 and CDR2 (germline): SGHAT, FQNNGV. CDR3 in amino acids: CASRGLSGQETQYF. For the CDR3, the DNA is TGTGCCAGCAGGGGGCTTAGCGGCCAAGAGACCCAGTACTTC. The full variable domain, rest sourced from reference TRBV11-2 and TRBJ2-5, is EAGVAQSPRYKIIEKRQSVAFWCNPISGHATLYWYQQILGQGPKLLIQFQNNGVVDDSQLPKDRFSAERLKGVDSTLKIQPAKLEDSAVYLCASRGLSGQETQYFGPGTRLLVL.

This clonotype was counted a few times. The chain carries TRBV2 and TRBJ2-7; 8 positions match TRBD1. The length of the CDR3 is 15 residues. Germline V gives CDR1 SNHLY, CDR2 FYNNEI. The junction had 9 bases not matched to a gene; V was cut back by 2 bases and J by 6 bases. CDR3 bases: TGTGCCAGCAGTGAAACAGGACAGGGTTTAGGCGAGCAGTACTTC. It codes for CASSETGQGLGEQYF.

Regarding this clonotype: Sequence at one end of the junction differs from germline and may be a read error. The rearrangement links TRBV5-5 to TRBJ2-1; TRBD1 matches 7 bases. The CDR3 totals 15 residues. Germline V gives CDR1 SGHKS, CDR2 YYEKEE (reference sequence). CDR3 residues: CASSSRDSTYNELFF. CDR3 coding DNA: TGTGCCAGCAGCTCAAGGGACAGTACCTACAATGAGCTGTTCTTC. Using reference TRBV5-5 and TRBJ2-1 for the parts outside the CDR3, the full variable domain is DAGVTQSPTHLIKTRGQQVTLRCSPISGHKSVSWYQQVLGQGPQFIFQYYEKEERGRGNFPDRFSARQFPNYSSELNVNALLLGDSALYLCASSSRDSTYNELFFGPGTRLTVL.

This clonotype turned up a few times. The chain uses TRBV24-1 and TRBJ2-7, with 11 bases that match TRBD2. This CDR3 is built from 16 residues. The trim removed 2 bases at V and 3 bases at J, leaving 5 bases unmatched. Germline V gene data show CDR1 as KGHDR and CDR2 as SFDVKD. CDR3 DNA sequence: TGTGCCACCAGTGATTACGGGACTAGCGGAGACTACGAGCAGTACTTC. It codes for CATSDYGTSGDYEQYF.

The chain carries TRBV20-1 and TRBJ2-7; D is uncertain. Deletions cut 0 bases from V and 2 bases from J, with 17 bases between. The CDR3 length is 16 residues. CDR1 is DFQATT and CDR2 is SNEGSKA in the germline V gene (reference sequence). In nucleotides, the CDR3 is TGCAGTGCTAGAGAGGGGTTCAGAAGCTCGACCTACGAGCAGTACTTC. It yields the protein CSAREGFRSSTYEQYF.

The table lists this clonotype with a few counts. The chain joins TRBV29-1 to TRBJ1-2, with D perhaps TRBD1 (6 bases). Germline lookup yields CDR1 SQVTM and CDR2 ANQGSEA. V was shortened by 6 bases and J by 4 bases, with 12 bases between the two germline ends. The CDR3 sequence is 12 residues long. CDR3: CSVEDRSYGYTF. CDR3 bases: TGCAGCGTCGAGGACAGAAGCTATGGCTACACCTTC.